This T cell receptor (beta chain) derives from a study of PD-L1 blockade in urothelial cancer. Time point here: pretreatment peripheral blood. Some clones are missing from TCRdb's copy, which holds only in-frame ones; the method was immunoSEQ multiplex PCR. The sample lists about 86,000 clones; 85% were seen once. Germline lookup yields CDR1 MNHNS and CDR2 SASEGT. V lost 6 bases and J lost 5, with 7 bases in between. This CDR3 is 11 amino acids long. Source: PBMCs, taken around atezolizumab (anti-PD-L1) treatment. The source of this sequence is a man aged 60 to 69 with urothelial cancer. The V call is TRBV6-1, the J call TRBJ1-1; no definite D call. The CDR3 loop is CASRSVTEAFF. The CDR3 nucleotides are TGTGCCAGCAGGTCCGTTACTGAAGCTTTCTTT.